This TCR beta chain was retrieved from a study of human T cells and chemical hapten exposure. J was trimmed by 5 bases and V by 5 bases; bases with no gene match: 10. From germline, CDR1 is MDHEN and CDR2 SYDVKM. This CDR3 has 16 amino acids. Specified time point: pre-sensitization, week 0. The treatment: therapeutic diphenylcyclopropenone sensitization with weekly scalp DPC. TCRdb re-derived calls from the RACE reads in MiXCR, one entry per CDR3 protein. Among 150,000 to 200,000 distinct CDR3 sequences listed, around 30% were seen once. This TCR was recovered from a woman aged 30 to 39 with alopecia areata. Some clones in this sample may be carry-over from other donors' samples. This sequence joins TRBV28 and TRBJ1-2, with 11 positions matching TRBD1. The sample in question was whole blood, obtained in connection with sensitization to the hapten diphenylcyclopropenone (DPC). The CDR3 here is CASSPFSGTGGYGYTF. The CDR3 bases are TGTGCCAGCAGTCCCTTCTCCGGGACAGGGGGATATGGCTACACCTTC.